The 10 T cell receptor beta chains below all came from one sample that was sequenced in a study of T cells in Graves' hyperthyroidism and ophthalmopathy. Authors of the study amplified TCR beta CDR3 regions from RNA transcripts. The study used the HTBI primer set for a first-round RT-PCR of the TCR CDR3. MiXCR, run by TCRdb on the multiplex PCR reads, gives a single entry per CDR3 protein. This sample has hundreds of thousands of distinct CDR3 sequences; 14% occur once, and the top ten carry about 10%. Sample: blood. All receptors derive from a woman in her late teens or twenties with Graves' hyperthyroidism.

This clonotype has a count of ten or more. The V call is TRBV3-1, the J call TRBJ2-3, with 7 bases matching TRBD2. The CDR3 is 16 amino acids. J lost 4 bases, V lost 0 bases, and 7 bases had no gene match. CDR1 and CDR2 (germline): LGHDT, YNNKEL (reference sequence). The CDR3: CASSQETSLAPDTQYF. In DNA, the CDR3 is TGTGCCAGCAGCCAAGAGACTAGCTTAGCCCCAGATACGCAGTATTTT.

This clonotype was recorded many times. Here the CDR3 DNA reads TGTGCCAGTAGTCACGGGACACAGCGGTACACCTTC. Its protein is CASSHGTQRYTF. The V and J genes are TRBV19 and TRBJ1-2; D perhaps matches TRBD1 (6 bases). The CDR3 contains 12 residues. Trimming took 5 bases from V and 11 from J, leaving 15 bases between them. Germline-derived CDR1 and CDR2 are LNHDA and SQIVND (reference sequence).

The chain uses TRBV7-3 and TRBJ2-3; TRBD2 aligns across 12 bases. Germline V gene sequence: CDR1 SGHTA, CDR2 FQGTGA. The CDR3 covers 16 residues. After removal of 4 bases from V and 5 bases from J, the junction contained 7 bases not matched to a gene. CDR3 sequence: CASSSGRTSGIDTQYF. The CDR3 DNA is TGTGCCAGCAGCTCCGGACGGACTAGCGGGATAGATACGCAGTATTTT.

In its sample, this clonotype was seen a few times. The chain recombines TRBV20-1 with TRBJ2-2; D ambiguous. Trimming removed 1 base at V and 6 bases at J, with 15 bases between. CDR3 size: 15 residues. Germline CDR1 is DFQATT and CDR2 is SNEGSKA (reference sequence). This CDR3 is CSARASVGAAGELFF. CDR3 DNA: TGCAGTGCTAGAGCATCGGTAGGAGCCGCCGGGGAGCTGTTTTTT.

This clonotype was detected ten times or more. The chain links TRBV4-1 to TRBJ1-1, with TRBD1 identical over 9 bases. Per germline, CDR1 MGHRA and CDR2 YSYEKL. This CDR3 is 16 amino acids long. The junction had 5 bases not matched to a gene; V was cut back by 3 bases and J by 0 bases. The CDR3: CASSHATGGVNTEAFF. CDR3 sequence (DNA): TGCGCCAGCAGCCATGCGACAGGGGGGGTGAACACTGAAGCTTTCTTT.

A few counts support this clonotype. CDR3 residues: CASSQGVGSLGNTIYF. The DNA for the CDR3 is TGTGCCAGCAGCCAGGGTGTAGGGAGCCTCGGTAACACCATATATTTT. The rearrangement joins TRBV5-5 to TRBJ1-3, with D maybe TRBD1 (5 bases). This CDR3 has 16 amino acids. Trimming took off 4 bases at V and 7 bases at J, with 21 bases between the two ends. Per germline, CDR1 SGHKS and CDR2 YYEKEE (reference sequence). The entire variable domain, with the rest obtained from reference TRBV5-5 and TRBJ1-3, is as follows: DAGVTQSPTHLIKTRGQQVTLRCSPISGHKSVSWYQQVLGQGPQFIFQYYEKEERGRGNFPDRFSARQFPNYSSELNVNALLLGDSALYLCASSQGVGSLGNTIYFGEGSWLTVV.

V usage is TRBV12-3 or TRBV12-4 and J usage is TRBJ1-3; D is uncertain. Trimming stripped 5 bases from V and 1 base from J, with 24 bases between. The CDR3 sequence is 19 residues long. CDR3 bases: TGTGCCAGCAGTATGACGTTGGGGATTACACATCTTTCTGGAAACACCATATATTTT. Its translation: CASSMTLGITHLSGNTIYF.

The gene calls are TRBV7-9 and TRBJ1-2, with D possibly being TRBD1 (5 bases). V shed 5 bases and J shed 6 bases, with 19 bases lying between them. The CDR3 totals 15 residues. Germline V gene lookup returns CDR1 SEHNR and CDR2 FQNEAQ (reference sequence). CDR3 in amino acids: CASSPKTSGLHGYTF. The CDR3 DNA sequence: TGTGCCAGCAGCCCGAAAACCTCGGGACTCCATGGCTACACCTTC.

In this sample, this clonotype turned up once. The rearrangement joins TRBV27 to TRBJ2-5; the match to TRBD2 covers 7 bases. The CDR3 loop spans 13 amino acids. V dropped 2 bases and J dropped 9; count of bases not matched to a gene: 6. The germline CDR1 and CDR2 sequences are MNHEY and SMNVEV (reference sequence). CDR3 sequence (DNA): TGTGCCAGCAGTTTAGGGGGGGGTGAGGCCCAGTACTTC. It specifies CASSLGGGEAQYF.

V gene TRBV12-3 or TRBV12-4 combines with J gene TRBJ2-1; 12 bases align to TRBD2. Trimming at V came to 5 bases and at J to 7 bases, leaving 6 bases not matched to a gene. This CDR3 contains 15 residues. The CDR3: CASSTGLAGLNEQFF. CDR3 bases: TGTGCCAGCAGTACTGGACTAGCGGGATTGAATGAGCAGTTCTTC.